A selection of T cell receptor beta chains follows, all from one sample in a study of blood T cell repertoires in COVID-19. Assay used: immunoSEQ multiplex PCR; TCRdb lists only in-frame clones, some missing. Seen here are over 150,000 clones, just under 90% observed once, and the top ten hold roughly 0.9%. The sample consisted of peripheral blood. The receptors stem from a woman between 18 and 29 years old who had recovered from COVID-19. CDR3s include the opening cysteine and the closing phenylalanine or tryptophan. Each record gives: V gene, J gene, D gene, CDR3 DNA, CDR3 protein. The D gene is left open where the match is weak.

V: TRBV19; J: TRBJ2-3; D: TRBD1; DNA: TGTGCCAGTAGTATCTCGACAGGGGGATTGGGATATACGCAGTATTTT; CDR3: CASSISTGGLGYTQYF
V: TRBV6-5; J: TRBJ1-3; D: .; DNA: TGTGCCAGCAGTTACGGGGAGGGAAACACCATATATTTT; CDR3: CASSYGEGNTIYF
V: TRBV7-6; J: TRBJ2-1; D: .; DNA: TGTGCCAGCAGCTTAAGGGACACGGGTGAGCAGTTCTTC; CDR3: CASSLRDTGEQFF
V: TRBV5-1; J: TRBJ2-6; D: TRBD1; DNA: TGCGCCAGCAGACAGGACAGGGCTGGGGCCAACGTCCTGACTTTC; CDR3: CASRQDRAGANVLTF
V: TRBV30; J: TRBJ2-3; D: .; DNA: TGTGCCTGGAGCCTCAGTACAGATACGCAGTATTTT; CDR3: CAWSLSTDTQYF
V: TRBV6-2/TRBV6-3; J: TRBJ1-2; D: .; DNA: TGTGCCAGCAGCCAGGAGTATGGCTACACCTTC; CDR3: CASSQEYGYTF
V: TRBV7-3; J: TRBJ2-1; D: TRBD1; DNA: TGTGCCAGCAGCTCCCGGGGGGACAGGGAATACAATGAGCAGTTCTTC; CDR3: CASSSRGDREYNEQFF
V: TRBV4-2; J: TRBJ2-1; D: TRBD2; DNA: TGTGCCAGCAGCTCCGACGGACTAGCGGGAGTCAATGAGCAGTTCTTC; CDR3: CASSSDGLAGVNEQFF
V: TRBV5-6; J: TRBJ2-3; D: .; DNA: TGTGCCACTAATGCCCGCACAGATACGCAGTATTTT; CDR3: CATNARTDTQYF
V: TRBV5-6; J: TRBJ1-2; D: .; DNA: TGTGCCAGCATAGGGGGAAACTATGGCTACACCTTC; CDR3: CASIGGNYGYTF